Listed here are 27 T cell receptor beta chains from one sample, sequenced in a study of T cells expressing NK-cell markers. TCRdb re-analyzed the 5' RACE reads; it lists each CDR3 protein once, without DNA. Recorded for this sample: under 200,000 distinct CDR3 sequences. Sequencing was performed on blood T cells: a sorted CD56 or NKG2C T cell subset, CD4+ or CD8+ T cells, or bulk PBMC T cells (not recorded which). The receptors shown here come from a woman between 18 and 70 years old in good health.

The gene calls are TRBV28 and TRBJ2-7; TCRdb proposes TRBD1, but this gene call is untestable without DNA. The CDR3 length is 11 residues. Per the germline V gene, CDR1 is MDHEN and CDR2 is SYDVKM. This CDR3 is CATSLGVEQYF.

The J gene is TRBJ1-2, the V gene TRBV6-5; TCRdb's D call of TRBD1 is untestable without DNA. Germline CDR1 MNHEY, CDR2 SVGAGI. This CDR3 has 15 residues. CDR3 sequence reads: CASSYSGRGRGGYTF.

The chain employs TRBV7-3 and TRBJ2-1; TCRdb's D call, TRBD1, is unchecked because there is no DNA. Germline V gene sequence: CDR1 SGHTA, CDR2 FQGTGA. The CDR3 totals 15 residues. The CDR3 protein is CASSLWGGANNEQFF. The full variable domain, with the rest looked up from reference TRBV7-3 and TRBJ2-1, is GAGVSQTPSNKVTEKGKYVELRCDPISGHTALYWYRQSLGQGPEFLIYFQGTGAADDSGLPNDRFFAVRPEGSVSTLKIQRTERGDSAVYLCASSLWGGANNEQFFGPGTRLTVL.

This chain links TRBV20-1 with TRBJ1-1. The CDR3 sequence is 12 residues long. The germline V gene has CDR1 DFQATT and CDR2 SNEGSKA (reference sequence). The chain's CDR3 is CSALDSNTEAFF.

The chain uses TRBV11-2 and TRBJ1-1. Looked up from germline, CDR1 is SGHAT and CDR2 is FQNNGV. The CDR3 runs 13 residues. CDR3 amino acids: CASSPRMGTEAFF. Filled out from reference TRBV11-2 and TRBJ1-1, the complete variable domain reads EAGVAQSPRYKIIEKRQSVAFWCNPISGHATLYWYQQILGQGPKLLIQFQNNGVVDDSQLPKDRFSAERLKGVDSTLKIQPAKLEDSAVYLCASSPRMGTEAFFGQGTRLTVV.

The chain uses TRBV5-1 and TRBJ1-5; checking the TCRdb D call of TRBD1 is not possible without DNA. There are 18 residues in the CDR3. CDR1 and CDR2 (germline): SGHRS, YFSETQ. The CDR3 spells CASSLQKSGQGSVQPQHF.

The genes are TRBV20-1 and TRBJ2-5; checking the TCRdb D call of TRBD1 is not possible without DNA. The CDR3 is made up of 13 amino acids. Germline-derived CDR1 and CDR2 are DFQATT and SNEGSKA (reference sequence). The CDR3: CRGSTGEGETQYF.

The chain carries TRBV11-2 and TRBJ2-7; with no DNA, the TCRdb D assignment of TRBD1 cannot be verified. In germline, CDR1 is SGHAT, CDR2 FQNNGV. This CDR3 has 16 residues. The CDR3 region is CASSLALGQNIYEQYF.

CDR3 sequence: CASLSSASDTGLHEQYF. This chain connects TRBV6-1 to TRBJ2-7; TCRdb indicates TRBD1, and absent DNA this call remains unverified. The CDR3 is 17 residues long. The germline V gene encodes CDR1 MNHNS and CDR2 SASEGT.

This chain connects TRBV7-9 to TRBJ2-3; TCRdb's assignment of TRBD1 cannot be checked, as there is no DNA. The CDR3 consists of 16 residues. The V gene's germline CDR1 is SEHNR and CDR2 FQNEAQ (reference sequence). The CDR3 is CASSDSGGPFTDTQYF.

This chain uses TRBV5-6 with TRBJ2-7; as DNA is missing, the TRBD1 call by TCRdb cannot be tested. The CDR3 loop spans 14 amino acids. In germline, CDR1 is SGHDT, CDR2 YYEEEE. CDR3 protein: CASCSGTESYEQYF.

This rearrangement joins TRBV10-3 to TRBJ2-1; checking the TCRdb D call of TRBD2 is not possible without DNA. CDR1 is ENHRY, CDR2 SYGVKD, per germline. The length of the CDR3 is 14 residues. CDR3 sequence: CAISLAGGNNEQFF.

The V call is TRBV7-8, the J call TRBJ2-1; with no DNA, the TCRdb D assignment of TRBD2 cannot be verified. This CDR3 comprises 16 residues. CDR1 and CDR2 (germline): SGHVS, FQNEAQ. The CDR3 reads CASRQRLAGDYNEQFF.

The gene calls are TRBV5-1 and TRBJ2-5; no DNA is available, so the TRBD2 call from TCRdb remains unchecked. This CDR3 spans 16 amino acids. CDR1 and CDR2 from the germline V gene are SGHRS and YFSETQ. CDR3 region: CASSLGTSGVGKTQYF.

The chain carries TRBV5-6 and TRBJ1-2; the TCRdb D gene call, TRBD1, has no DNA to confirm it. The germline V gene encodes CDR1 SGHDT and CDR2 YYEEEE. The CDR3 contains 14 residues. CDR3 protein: CASSWGQGGYGYTF.

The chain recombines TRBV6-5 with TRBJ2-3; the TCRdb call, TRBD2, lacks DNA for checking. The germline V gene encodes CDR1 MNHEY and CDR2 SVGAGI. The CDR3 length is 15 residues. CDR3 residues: CASSYWRGGTDTQYF.

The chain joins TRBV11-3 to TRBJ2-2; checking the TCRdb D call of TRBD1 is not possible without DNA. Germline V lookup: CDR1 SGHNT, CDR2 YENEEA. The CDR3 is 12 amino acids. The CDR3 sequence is CASSPGVGELFF.

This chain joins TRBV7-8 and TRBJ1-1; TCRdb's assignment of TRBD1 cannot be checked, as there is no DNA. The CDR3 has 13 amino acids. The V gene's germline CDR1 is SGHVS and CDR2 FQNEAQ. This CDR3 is CASSYTGPTEAFF.

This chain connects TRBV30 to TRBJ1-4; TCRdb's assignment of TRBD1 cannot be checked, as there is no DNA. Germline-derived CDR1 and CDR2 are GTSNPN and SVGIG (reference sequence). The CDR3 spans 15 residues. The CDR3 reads CAWGYGGQTNEKLFF. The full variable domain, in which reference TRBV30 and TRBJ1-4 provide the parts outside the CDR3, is SQTIHQWPATLVQPVGSPLSLECTVEGTSNPNLYWYRQAAGRGLQLLFYSVGIGQISSEVPQNLSASRPQDRQFILSSKKLLLSDSGFYLCAWGYGGQTNEKLFFGSGTQLSVL.

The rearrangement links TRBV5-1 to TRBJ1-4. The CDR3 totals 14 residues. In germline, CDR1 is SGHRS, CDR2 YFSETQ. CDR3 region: CASSYGTADEKLFF.

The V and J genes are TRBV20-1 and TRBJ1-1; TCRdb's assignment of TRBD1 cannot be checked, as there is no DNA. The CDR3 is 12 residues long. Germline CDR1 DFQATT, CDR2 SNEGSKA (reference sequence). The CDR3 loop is CSAKEGGTEAFF.

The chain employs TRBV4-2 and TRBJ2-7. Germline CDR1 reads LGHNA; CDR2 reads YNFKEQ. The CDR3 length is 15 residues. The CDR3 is CASSQDISGAYEQYF.

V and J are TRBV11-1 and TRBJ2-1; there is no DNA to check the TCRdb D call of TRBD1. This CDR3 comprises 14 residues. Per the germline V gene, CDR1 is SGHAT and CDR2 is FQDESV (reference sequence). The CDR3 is CASSERGINNEQFF. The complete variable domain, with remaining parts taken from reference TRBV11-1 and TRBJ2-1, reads EAEVAQSPRYKITEKSQAVAFWCDPISGHATLYWYRQILGQGPELLVQFQDESVVDDSQLPKDRFSAERLKGVDSTLKIQPAELGDSAMYLCASSERGINNEQFFGPGTRLTVL.

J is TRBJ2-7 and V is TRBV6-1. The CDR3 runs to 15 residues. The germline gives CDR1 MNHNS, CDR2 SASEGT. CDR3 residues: CASSDPARVSYEQYF.

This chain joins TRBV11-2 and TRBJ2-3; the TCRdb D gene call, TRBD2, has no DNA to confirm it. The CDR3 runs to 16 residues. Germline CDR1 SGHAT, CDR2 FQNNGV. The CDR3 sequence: CASSLLVSGATDTQYF.

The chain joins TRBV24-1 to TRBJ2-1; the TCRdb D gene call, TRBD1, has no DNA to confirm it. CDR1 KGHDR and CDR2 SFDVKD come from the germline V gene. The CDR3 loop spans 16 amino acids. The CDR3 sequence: CATSAGSWASYNEQFF.

The CDR3 sequence is CASSLGRGTEAFF. The chain couples TRBV11-3 to TRBJ1-1; TCRdb's assignment of TRBD1 cannot be checked, as there is no DNA. The CDR3 runs 13 residues. Looked up from germline, CDR1 is SGHNT and CDR2 is YENEEA.